This paragraph reports one T cell receptor beta chain. There are many counts of this clonotype. Its binding antigen is unknown. No base-level quality is on record; no much larger clone is a single base apart. The record originates from a study of neurological immune-mediated disorders (dated by TCRdb to between 2018 and 2020). The study in broad terms: Peripheral blood TCR-beta repertoires from patients with HTLV-I-associated myelopathy (HAM/TSP), patients with multiple sclerosis, and healthy controls were compared in the study using UMI-based sequencing. Alongside PBMC samples, the set of around 99 TCR-beta libraries contained longitudinal samples, technical triplicates, and paired CD4+ and CD8+ T-cell subsets that had been sorted. The cohort comprised 68 subjects: some 14 HAM/TSP patients, around 35 multiple sclerosis patients and 20 healthy controls. General findings and caveats noted by the study authors: TCR clonal expansion was greatest in HAM/TSP patients and smallest in MS patients, who ranked below even healthy controls. Across subjects, expanded clones never shared an identical CDR3 amino acid sequence, which suggests that the TCR-beta repertoires in every group were private.

cDNA was synthesized by template-switch 5'RACE using a primer with a 10-nucleotide random unique molecular identifier that tagged each TCR transcript. Each sequencing run produced over 160 million TCR-beta sequences covering 15-18 subjects. Total RNA was extracted with the RNeasy kit. The KAPA Real-time Library Amplification kit was used to amplify TCR-beta VDJ regions with primers for the TCR constant region and the 5'RACE anchor. A first PCR added sample indexes and Illumina adaptors, and a second PCR then raised library yield. The roughly 650 bp TCR product was size-selected on a 2% E-gel SizeSelection system after Ampure bead purification. Before pooling, library quality was assessed on a Bioanalyzer, concentration was determined with Qubit, and library quantification was performed with the Kapa Library Quantification kit. An Illumina HiSeq 2500 sequenced the libraries paired-end 2 x 150 bp. To increase sequence diversity, roughly 23-30% phiX was spiked into each library pool. Regarding the original processing steps: Quality-filtered reads were processed with the UMI-based MiGEC pipeline, and over 90% of raw TCR sequences were removed by the MiGEC pipeline during error correction. IMGT germline references were used for aligning VDJ genes, and each clonotype was defined as a unique CDR3 amino acid sequence together with its V-J genes. VDJtools evaluated clonal expansion, Shannon diversity and CDR3 relatedness (CalcPairwiseDistances, ClusterSamples); CLCbio workbench built phylogenetic trees. Using coefficient-of-variation modelling across technical triplicates, the study counted a clone as expanded if it had at least 8 unique UMIs. The raw public reads went through TCRdb reprocessing: fastp at Q25, MiXCR clone calling, in-frame beta chains kept. Every distinct CDR3 protein forms one entry, paired with its most common genes and DNA. It is TCRdb's table, rather than the study itself, that gives the V and J calls and clone size. The sample has tens of thousands of distinct CDR3 sequences on record, 7.2% of them singletons. Around 5.7% of the sample is taken by the ten largest.

The CDR3 runs 14 amino acids, cysteine and phenylalanine included. Only the CDR3 part of the read is kept: 42 bases, read in frame from the first base. V loses 7 bases, J loses 5 bases, and the germline ends lie 17 bases apart. The germline V gene encodes CDR1 SQVTM and CDR2 ANQGSEA. Blood bank volunteers in Maryland, USA served as the healthy controls. For sorted-subset TCR libraries, 1 million sorted CD4+ or CD8+ T cells were used. Peripheral blood was subjected to Ficoll-Hypaque density gradient centrifugation to isolate PBMCs, which were then cryopreserved in liquid nitrogen. The study also sequenced paired sorted CD4+ and CD8+ subsets from healthy controls, HAM/TSP patients and MS patients.

What was sequenced was CD4+ T cells from blood. This clonotype was obtained from a man aged 45 to 65 in good health. This receptor chain uses TRBV29-1 and TRBJ2-2; tentative D gene TRBD1, with 6 bases matching. The DNA sequence is as follows: TGCAGCGGGCGGGCAGGGGCGAGTACCGGGGAGCTGTTTTTT. This is translated as CSGRAGASTGELFF.